These T cell receptor beta chains were read from a single sample in a study of CD8 T cells in Susac syndrome. MiXCR, applied by TCRdb to the immunoSEQ multiplex PCR reads, yields one record per CDR3 protein. Among about 190,000 distinct CDR3 sequences listed, over 90% were seen once. The sample comprised CD8+ T cells from PBMCs. Every receptor here comes from a human donor with Susac syndrome. Each CDR3 is given with its conserved first and last residue.

v_gene,CDR3aa
TRBV6-5,CASSSTQGVEPLHF
TRBV9,CASSVVGTSGVETQYF
TRBV5-6,CASRSGVQAQYF
TRBV6-5,CASSLGGWSADEQYF
TRBV24-1,CATGGANQPQHF
TRBV9,CASSYGQGVDTQYF
TRBV20-1,CSARAYGDKLGNGELFF
TRBV5-6,CASSRRGRGTEAFF
TRBV5-4,CASSLGQNNEAFF
TRBV29-1,CSVPTGVRSGANVLTF
TRBV5-6,CASSLLYGYTF
TRBV5-1,CASSFTPDGDQETQYF
TRBV12-2,CASRINQPQHF
TRBV2,CASRGGSYEQYF
TRBV19,CASSAGNEQYF
TRBV3-1,CASSPAGTGGETQYF
TRBV28,CASSLNINEQFF
TRBV19,CASSIIGFNEQFF
TRBV6-6,CASRTTTELNTEAFF
TRBV5-1,CASSLVPGGGYGYTF
TRBV28,CASSPETANTEAFF
TRBV27,CASGPGTYEQYF
TRBV29-1,CSPGLAGNNEQFF
TRBV18,CASSRRDREETQYF
TRBV6-6,CASSYLGTGVNNEQFF
TRBV7-9,CASSLVNTGATGELFF
TRBV11-2,CASSPAGALLYGYTF
TRBV6-5,CASRGQYNEQFF
TRBV2,CASRSTSGSGYSGANVLTF
TRBV3-1,CASSPGTEYKPEAFF
TRBV20-1,CSASEPSRGNQPQHF
TRBV7-9,CATPRGRASYNEQFF
TRBV20-1,CSARDGAGGTVQETQYF
TRBV6-2/TRBV6-3,CASSYLDRGRETQYF
TRBV7-2,CASSLVAYEQYF
TRBV7-9,CASSLTPGDQETQYF
TRBV7-9,CASTLTSGRTGELFF
TRBV6-5,CASSYSRVNTEAFF
TRBV12-3/TRBV12-4,CASSPPYNEQFF
TRBV29-1,CSVELSFGKSEAFF
TRBV19,CASSPRGGNTEAFF
TRBV7-9,CASSSRVTEKQETQYF
TRBV20-1,CSARDLPSGGTNTGELFF
TRBV20-1,CSARATSGSLSEQFF